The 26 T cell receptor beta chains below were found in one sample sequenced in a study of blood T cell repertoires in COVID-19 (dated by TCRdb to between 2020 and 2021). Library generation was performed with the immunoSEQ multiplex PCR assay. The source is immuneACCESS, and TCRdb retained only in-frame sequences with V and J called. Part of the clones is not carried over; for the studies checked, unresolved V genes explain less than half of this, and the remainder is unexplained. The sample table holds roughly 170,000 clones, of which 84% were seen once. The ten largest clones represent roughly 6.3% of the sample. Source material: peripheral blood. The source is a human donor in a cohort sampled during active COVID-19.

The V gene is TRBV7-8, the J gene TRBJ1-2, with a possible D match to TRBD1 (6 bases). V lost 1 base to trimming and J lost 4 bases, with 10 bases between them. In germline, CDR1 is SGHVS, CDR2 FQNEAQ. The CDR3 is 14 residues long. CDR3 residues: CASSLDVRGYGYTF. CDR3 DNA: TGTGCCAGCAGCTTAGACGTCAGGGGCTATGGCTACACCTTC.

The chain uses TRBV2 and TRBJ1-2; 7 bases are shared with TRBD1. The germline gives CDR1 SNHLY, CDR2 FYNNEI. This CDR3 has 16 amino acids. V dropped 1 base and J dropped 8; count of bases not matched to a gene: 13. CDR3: CASSEGLGQLMRGYTF. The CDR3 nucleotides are TGTGCCAGCAGTGAAGGCCTGGGACAGCTAATGCGGGGCTACACCTTC.

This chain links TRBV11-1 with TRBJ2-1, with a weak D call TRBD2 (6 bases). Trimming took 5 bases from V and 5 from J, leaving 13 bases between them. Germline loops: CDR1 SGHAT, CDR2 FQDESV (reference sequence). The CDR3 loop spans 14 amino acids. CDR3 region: CASSEGGINNEQFF. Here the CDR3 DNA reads TGTGCCAGCAGCGAGGGAGGAATCAACAATGAGCAGTTCTTC.

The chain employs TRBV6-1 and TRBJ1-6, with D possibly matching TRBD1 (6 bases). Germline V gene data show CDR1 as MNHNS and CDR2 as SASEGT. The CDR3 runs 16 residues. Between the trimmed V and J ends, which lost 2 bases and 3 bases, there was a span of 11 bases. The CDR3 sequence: CASSEPGVFYNSPLHF. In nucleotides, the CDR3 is TGTGCCAGCAGTGAACCAGGGGTTTTCTATAATTCACCCCTCCACTTT.

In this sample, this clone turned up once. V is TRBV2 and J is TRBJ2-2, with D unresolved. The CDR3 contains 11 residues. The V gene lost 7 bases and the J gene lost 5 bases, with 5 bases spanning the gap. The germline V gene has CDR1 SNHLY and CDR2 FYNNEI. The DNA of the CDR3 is TGTGCCAGCACCAGAACCGGGGAGCTGTTTTTT. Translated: CASTRTGELFF.

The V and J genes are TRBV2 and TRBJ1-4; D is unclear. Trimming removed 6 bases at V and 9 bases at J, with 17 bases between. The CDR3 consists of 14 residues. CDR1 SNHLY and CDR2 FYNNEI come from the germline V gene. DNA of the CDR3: TGTGCCAGCAGGAATGACGGGATAATGAAAAAACTGTTTTTT. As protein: CASRNDGIMKKLFF.

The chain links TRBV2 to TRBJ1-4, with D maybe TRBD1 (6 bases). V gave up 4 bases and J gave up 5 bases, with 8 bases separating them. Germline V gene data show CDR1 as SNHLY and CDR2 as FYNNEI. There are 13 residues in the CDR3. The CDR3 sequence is CASSADRNEKLFF. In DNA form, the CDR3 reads TGTGCCAGCAGTGCGGACAGAAATGAAAAACTGTTTTTT.

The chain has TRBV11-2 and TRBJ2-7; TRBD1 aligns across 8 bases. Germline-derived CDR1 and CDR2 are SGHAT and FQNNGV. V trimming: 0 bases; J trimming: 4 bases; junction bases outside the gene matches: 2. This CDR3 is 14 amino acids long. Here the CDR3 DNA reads TGTGCCAGCAGCTTAGACAGGGGGCCATACGAGCAGTACTTC. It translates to CASSLDRGPYEQYF. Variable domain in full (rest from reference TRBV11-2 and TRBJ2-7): EAGVAQSPRYKIIEKRQSVAFWCNPISGHATLYWYQQILGQGPKLLIQFQNNGVVDDSQLPKDRFSAERLKGVDSTLKIQPAKLEDSAVYLCASSLDRGPYEQYFGPGTRLTVT.

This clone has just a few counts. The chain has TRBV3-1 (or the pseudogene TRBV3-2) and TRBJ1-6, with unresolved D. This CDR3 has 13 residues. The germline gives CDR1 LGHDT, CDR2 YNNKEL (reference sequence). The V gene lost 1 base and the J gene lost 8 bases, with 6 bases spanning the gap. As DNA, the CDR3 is TGTGCCAGCAGCCAAGGGTGGCATTCACCCCTCCACTTT. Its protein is CASSQGWHSPLHF.

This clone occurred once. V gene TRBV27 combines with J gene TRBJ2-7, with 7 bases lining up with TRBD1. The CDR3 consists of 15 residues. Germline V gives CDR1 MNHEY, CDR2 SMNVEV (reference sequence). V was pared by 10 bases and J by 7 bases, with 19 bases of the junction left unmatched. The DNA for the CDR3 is TGTGCCACCCAGGAGAGATGGACAGGTTCTTTAGAGCAGTACTTC. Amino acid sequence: CATQERWTGSLEQYF.

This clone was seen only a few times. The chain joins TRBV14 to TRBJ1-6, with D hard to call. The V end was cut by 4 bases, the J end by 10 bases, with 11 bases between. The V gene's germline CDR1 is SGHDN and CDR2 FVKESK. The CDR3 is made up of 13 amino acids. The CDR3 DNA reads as TGTGCCAGCAGCCCGCGACTGGAGTCACCCCTCCACTTT. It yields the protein CASSPRLESPLHF.

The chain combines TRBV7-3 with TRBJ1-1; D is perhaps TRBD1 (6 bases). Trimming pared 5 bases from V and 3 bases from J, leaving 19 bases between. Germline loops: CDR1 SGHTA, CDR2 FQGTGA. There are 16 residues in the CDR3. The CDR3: CASSPVPAGEYTEAFF. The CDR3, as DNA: TGTGCCAGCAGCCCTGTTCCCGCAGGGGAATACACTGAAGCTTTCTTT. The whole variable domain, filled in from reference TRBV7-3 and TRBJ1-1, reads GAGVSQTPSNKVTEKGKYVELRCDPISGHTALYWYRQSLGQGPEFLIYFQGTGAADDSGLPNDRFFAVRPEGSVSTLKIQRTERGDSAVYLCASSPVPAGEYTEAFFGQGTRLTVV.

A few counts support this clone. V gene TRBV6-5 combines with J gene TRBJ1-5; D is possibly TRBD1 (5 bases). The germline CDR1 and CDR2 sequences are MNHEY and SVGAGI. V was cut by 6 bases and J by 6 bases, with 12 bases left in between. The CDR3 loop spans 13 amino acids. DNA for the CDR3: TGTGCCAGCAGCGTGGGGCAGGGTCAGCCCCAGCATTTT. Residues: CASSVGQGQPQHF.

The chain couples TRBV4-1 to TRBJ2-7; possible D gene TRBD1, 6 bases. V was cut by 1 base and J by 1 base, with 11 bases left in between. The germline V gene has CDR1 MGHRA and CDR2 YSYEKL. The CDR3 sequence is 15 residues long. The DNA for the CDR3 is TGCGCCAGCAGCCAAGTTACAGGGAGATCCTACGAGCAGTACTTC. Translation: CASSQVTGRSYEQYF.

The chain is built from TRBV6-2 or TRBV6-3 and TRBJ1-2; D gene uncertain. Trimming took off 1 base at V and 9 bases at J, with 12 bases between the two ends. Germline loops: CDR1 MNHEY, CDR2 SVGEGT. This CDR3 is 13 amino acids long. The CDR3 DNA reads TGTGCCAGCAGTTACTACGGAGAAGTCAGCTACACCTTC. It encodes CASSYYGEVSYTF.

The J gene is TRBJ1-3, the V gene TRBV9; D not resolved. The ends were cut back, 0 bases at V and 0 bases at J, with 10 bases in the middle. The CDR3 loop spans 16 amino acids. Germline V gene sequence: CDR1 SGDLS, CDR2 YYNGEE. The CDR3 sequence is CASSVGHFISGNTIYF. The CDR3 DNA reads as TGTGCCAGCAGCGTAGGACACTTTATCTCTGGAAACACCATATATTTT.

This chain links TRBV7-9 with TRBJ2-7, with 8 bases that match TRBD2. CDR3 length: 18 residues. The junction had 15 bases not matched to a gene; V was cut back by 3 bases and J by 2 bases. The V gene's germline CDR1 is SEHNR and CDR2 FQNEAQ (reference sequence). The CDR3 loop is CASSFPKGGGTLPYEQYF. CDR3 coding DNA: TGTGCCAGCAGCTTTCCCAAGGGCGGGGGGACCCTACCCTACGAGCAGTACTTC. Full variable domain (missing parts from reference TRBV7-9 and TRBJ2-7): DTGVSQNPRHKITKRGQNVTFRCDPISEHNRLYWYRQTLGQGPEFLTYFQNEAQLEKSRLLSDRFSAERPKGSFSTLEIQRTEQGDSAMYLCASSFPKGGGTLPYEQYFGPGTRLTVT.

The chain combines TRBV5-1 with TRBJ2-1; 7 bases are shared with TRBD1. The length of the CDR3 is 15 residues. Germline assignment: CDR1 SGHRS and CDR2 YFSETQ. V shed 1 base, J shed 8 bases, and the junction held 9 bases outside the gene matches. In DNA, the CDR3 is TGCGCCAGCAGCTTGAGACAGGGCGGCCTGGATGAGCAGTTCTTC. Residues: CASSLRQGGLDEQFF.

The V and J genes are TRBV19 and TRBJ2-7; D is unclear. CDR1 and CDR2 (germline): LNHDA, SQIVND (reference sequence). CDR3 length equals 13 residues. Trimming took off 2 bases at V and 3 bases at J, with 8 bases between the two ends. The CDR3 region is CASSIRLYYEQYF. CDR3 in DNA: TGTGCCAGTAGTATAAGACTGTACTACGAGCAGTACTTC.

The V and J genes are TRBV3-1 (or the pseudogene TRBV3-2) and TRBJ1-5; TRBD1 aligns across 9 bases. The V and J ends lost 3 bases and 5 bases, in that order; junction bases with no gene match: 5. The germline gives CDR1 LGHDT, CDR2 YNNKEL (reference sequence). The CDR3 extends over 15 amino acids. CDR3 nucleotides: TGTGCCAGCAGCCAGGACAGGGGCGTTGATCAGCCCCAGCATTTT. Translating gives CASSQDRGVDQPQHF.

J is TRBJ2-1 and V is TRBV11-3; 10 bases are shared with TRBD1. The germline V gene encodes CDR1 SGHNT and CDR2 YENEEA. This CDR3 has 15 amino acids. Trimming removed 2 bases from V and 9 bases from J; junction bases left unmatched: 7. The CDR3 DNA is TGTGCCAGCAGCTTAACGACAGGGGGCATCGGTGAGCAGTTCTTC. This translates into CASSLTTGGIGEQFF.

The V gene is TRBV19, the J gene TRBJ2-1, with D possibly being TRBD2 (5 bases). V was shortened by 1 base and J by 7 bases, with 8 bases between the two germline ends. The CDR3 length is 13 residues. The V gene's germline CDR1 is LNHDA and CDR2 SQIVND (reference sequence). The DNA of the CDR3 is TGTGCCAGTAGTATAGGTCCGGGGAATGAGCAGTTCTTC. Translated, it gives CASSIGPGNEQFF.

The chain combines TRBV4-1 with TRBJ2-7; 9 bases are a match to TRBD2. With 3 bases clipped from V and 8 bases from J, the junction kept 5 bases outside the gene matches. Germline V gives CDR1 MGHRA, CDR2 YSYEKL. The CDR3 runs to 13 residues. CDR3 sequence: CASSHPAGGKQYF. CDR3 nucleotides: TGCGCCAGCAGCCACCCCGCGGGGGGGAAGCAGTACTTC.

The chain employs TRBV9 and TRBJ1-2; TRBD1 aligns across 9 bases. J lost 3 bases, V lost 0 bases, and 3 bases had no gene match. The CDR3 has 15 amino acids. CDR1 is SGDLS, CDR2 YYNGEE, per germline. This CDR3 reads CASSVGQGGDYGYTF. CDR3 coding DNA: TGTGCCAGCAGCGTAGGACAGGGGGGTGACTATGGCTACACCTTC. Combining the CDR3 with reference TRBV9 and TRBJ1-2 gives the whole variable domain DSGVTQTPKHLITATGQRVTLRCSPRSGDLSVYWYQQSLDQGLQFLIQYYNGEERAKGNILERFSAQQFPDLHSELNLSSLELGDSALYFCASSVGQGGDYGYTFGSGTRLTVV.

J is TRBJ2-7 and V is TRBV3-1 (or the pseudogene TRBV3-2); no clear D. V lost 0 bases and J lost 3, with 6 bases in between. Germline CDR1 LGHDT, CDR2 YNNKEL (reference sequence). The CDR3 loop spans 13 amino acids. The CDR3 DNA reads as TGTGCCAGCAGCCAAGATCTAGACTACGAGCAGTACTTC. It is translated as CASSQDLDYEQYF.

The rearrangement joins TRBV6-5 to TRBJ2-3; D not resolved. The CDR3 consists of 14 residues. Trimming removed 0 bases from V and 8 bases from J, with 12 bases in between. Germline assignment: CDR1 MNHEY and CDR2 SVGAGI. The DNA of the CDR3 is TGTGCCAGCAGTTACTCAATAGAGCAAGCTACGCAGTATTTT. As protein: CASSYSIEQATQYF.